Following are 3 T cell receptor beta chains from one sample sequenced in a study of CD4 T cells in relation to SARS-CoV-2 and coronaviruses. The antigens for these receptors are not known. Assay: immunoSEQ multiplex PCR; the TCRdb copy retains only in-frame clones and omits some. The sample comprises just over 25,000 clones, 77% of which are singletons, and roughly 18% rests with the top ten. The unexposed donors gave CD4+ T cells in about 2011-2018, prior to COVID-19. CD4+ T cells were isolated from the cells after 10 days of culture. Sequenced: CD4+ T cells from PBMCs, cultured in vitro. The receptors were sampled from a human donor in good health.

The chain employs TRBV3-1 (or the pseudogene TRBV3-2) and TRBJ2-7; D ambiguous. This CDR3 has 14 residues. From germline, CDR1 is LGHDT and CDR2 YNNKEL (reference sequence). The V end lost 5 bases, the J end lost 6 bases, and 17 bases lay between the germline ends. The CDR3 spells CASSSQSFGSEQYF. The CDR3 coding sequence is TGTGCCAGCAGCTCCCAGAGCTTCGGGTCCGAGCAGTACTTC.

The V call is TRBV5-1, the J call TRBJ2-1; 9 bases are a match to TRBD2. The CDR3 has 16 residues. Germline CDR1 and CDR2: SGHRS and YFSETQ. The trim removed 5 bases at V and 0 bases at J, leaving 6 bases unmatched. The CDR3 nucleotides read TGCGCCAGCAGGGCAAGCGGGGGGAGCTCCTACAATGAGCAGTTCTTC. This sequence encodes CASRASGGSSYNEQFF. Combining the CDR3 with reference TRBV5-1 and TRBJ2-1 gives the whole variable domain KAGVTQTPRYLIKTRGQQVTLSCSPISGHRSVSWYQQTPGQGLQFLFEYFSETQRNKGNFPGRFSGRQFSNSRSEMNVSTLELGDSALYLCASRASGGSSYNEQFFGPGTRLTVL.

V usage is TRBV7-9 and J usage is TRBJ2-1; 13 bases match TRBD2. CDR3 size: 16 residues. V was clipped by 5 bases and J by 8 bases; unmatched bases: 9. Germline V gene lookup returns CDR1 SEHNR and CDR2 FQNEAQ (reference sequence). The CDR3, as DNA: TGTGCCAGCAGCCCCCGACTAGCGGGAGGTATCTATGAGCAGTTCTTC. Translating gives CASSPRLAGGIYEQFF. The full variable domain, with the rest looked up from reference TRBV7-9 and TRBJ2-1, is DTGVSQNPRHKITKRGQNVTFRCDPISEHNRLYWYRQTLGQGPEFLTYFQNEAQLEKSRLLSDRFSAERPKGSFSTLEIQRTEQGDSAMYLCASSPRLAGGIYEQFFGPGTRLTVL.